This T cell receptor (beta chain) is from a study of shared clonotypes between healthy human individuals. Study-level background: Serving as donors were a couple of women and three men, whose ages spanned 18 to 49.

General study findings and limits: Several donors shared roughly 5% of their naive CD4 clonotypes.

A note on this clone: As yet, its antigen is unknown.

Measured with immunoSEQ multiplex PCR; TCRdb has only the in-frame clones, and not every one. The sample lists 600,000 to 750,000 clones, about 90% occurring once. Trimming left V 4 bases short and J 4 bases short, with 11 bases between. The CDR3 totals 14 residues. Germline lookup yields CDR1 MGHRA and CDR2 YSYEKL. The receptor's source is a man between 18 and 35 years old in good health. Some clones in this sample may be carry-over from other donors' samples. The rearrangement links TRBV4-1 to TRBJ2-1; no clear D. Sequenced sample: memory CD8+ T cells from PBMCs. Sample subset: CD45RO+ cells pooled with CCR7-negative TemRA cells. The DNA for the CDR3 is TGCGCCAGCAGCCGCTCCTCCGCTTACAATGAGCAGTTCTTC. It yields the protein CASSRSSAYNEQFF.